These 30 T cell receptor beta chains originate from one sample sequenced in a study of T cell repertoires in cytomegalovirus infection. TCRdb ran MiXCR on the reads and lists one entry per CDR3 protein. The table includes hundreds of thousands of distinct CDR3 sequences, about 30% detected once. Their cognate antigens are unknown. Sequences were derived from cultured PBMCs, sampled from culture after CMV antigen stimulation. These receptors were taken from a human donor in good health (CMV status not recorded). Some clones in this sample may be carry-over from other donors' samples.

The chain links TRBV4-1 to TRBJ1-4, with D possibly being TRBD1 (6 bases). The CDR3 is 15 amino acids. V shed 4 bases and J shed 8 bases, with 17 bases lying between them. Germline-derived CDR1 and CDR2 are MGHRA and YSYEKL. CDR3 nucleotides: TGCGCCAGCAGCCTTATTACAGGGAAAAGAGAAAAACTGTTTTTT. Amino acid sequence: CASSLITGKREKLFF.

V is TRBV7-6 and J is TRBJ2-7; D unresolved. V was clipped by 8 bases and J by 5 bases, with 10 bases between them. Per germline, CDR1 SGHVS and CDR2 FNYEAQ. The CDR3 is 11 amino acids. The CDR3, as DNA: TGTGCCAGCCAAGAGGCCCACGAGCAGTACTTC. Protein sequence: CASQEAHEQYF.

The genes are TRBV19 and TRBJ2-7; 12 bases align to TRBD2. Germline CDR1 reads LNHDA; CDR2 reads SQIVND (reference sequence). V lost 9 bases, J lost 5 bases, and 5 bases stayed unmatched. This CDR3 is 13 amino acids long. Here the CDR3 DNA reads TGTGCCAGCAGACTAGCGGGAGCCCACGAGCAGTACTTC. Residues: CASRLAGAHEQYF.

The genes are TRBV7-9 and TRBJ2-1, with D hard to call. V was trimmed by 4 bases and J by 9 bases, leaving 13 bases between them. Germline V lookup: CDR1 SEHNR, CDR2 FQNEAQ (reference sequence). The CDR3 is 13 amino acids. The CDR3 loop is CASSSTLLGEQFF. CDR3 coding DNA: TGTGCCAGCAGCTCAACCCTGTTGGGTGAGCAGTTCTTC.

The chain is built from TRBV6-1 and TRBJ1-5, with a possible D match to TRBD1 (6 bases). V was cut by 7 bases and J by 1 base, with 17 bases left in between. Germline V gene data show CDR1 as MNHNS and CDR2 as SASEGT. The CDR3 is made up of 16 amino acids. The CDR3 reads CASIRRTAVSNQPQHF. In DNA, the CDR3 is TGTGCCAGCATACGACGGACAGCGGTCAGCAATCAGCCCCAGCATTTT.

The chain recombines TRBV6-5 with TRBJ1-1; D is perhaps TRBD1 (6 bases). This CDR3 contains 13 residues. V was clipped by 5 bases and J by 11 bases, with 18 bases between them. Germline lookup yields CDR1 MNHEY and CDR2 SVGAGI. CDR3 region: CASSGPGGSVAFF. The CDR3 nucleotides are TGTGCCAGCAGTGGCCCGGGGGGCTCAGTGGCTTTCTTT.

The chain recombines TRBV28 with TRBJ2-1; 9 bases are a match to TRBD2. Losses at the gene ends were 9 bases for V and 5 bases for J; bases not matched to a gene: 8. The CDR3 length is 14 residues. Germline V CDR1 and CDR2: MDHEN, SYDVKM. CDR3 DNA sequence: TGTGCCAGTAATGCGGGGGGGCCGCACAATGAGCAGTTCTTC. Amino acids: CASNAGGPHNEQFF.

The chain is built from TRBV2 and TRBJ1-5; D is undetermined. Looked up from germline, CDR1 is SNHLY and CDR2 is FYNNEI. Trimming removed 5 bases at V and 3 bases at J, with 8 bases between. The CDR3 covers 13 residues. For the CDR3, the DNA is TGTGCCAGCAGTTGGCAGATCAATCAGCCCCAGCATTTT. This gives the protein CASSWQINQPQHF.

The rearrangement joins TRBV29-1 to TRBJ2-1, with D perhaps TRBD2 (5 bases). Trimming shortened V by 3 bases and J by 10 bases, and 7 bases separated the two germline ends. This CDR3 comprises 10 residues. Per germline, CDR1 SQVTM and CDR2 ANQGSEA. The CDR3 nucleotides read TGCAGCGTTGAGTCGGGGGAGCAGTTCTTC. Amino acids: CSVESGEQFF.

This clonotype was seen a few times. This chain joins TRBV12-3 or TRBV12-4 and TRBJ1-4, with D possibly being TRBD1 (6 bases). The CDR3 contains 17 residues. V shed 8 bases and J shed 0 bases, with 19 bases lying between them. This CDR3 is CASAEQGQNPTNEKLFF. The CDR3 DNA sequence: TGTGCCAGCGCTGAACAGGGCCAGAACCCAACTAATGAAAAACTGTTTTTT.

This clonotype appeared a few times. The rearrangement uses TRBV18 and TRBJ2-7; D is undetermined. The V gene's germline CDR1 is KGHSH and CDR2 LQKENI. The CDR3 is made up of 13 amino acids. V shed 3 bases and J shed 3 bases, with 9 bases lying between them. CDR3 DNA: TGTGCCAGCTCACCGACTCCCCACTACGAGCAGTACTTC. Residues: CASSPTPHYEQYF. The full variable domain, completed using reference TRBV18 and TRBJ2-7, is NAGVMQNPRHLVRRRGQEARLRCSPMKGHSHVYWYRQLPEEGLKFMVYLQKENIIDESGMPKERFSAEFPKEGPSILRIQQVVRGDSAAYFCASSPTPHYEQYFGPGTRLTVT.

Note on this clonotype: The junction departs from germline at one end; a sequencing error may be responsible. This chain connects TRBV12-3 or TRBV12-4 to TRBJ1-4; D is ambiguous. This CDR3 comprises 14 residues. The DNA of the CDR3 is TGTGCCAGCAGTTTTAGCGTCCTTGGAAAGACTCGGAGTTTT. Translation gives CASSFSVLGKTRSF.

As regards this clonotype: Since a much larger clone is just one base distant, this may be a read error. Because it lacks the conserved phenylalanine or tryptophan at the end, this CDR3 is likely a read error. V gene TRBV7-2 combines with J gene TRBJ1-6; a weak D match, TRBD1 (5 bases). The V and J ends lost 5 bases and 7 bases respectively, with 15 bases between them. The germline V gene encodes CDR1 SGHTA and CDR2 FQGNSA. This CDR3 region has 15 residues. CDR3 residues: CASSVQSGANSPLHV. The CDR3 nucleotides are TGTGCCAGCAGCGTACAGTCCGGGGCCAATTCACCCCTCCACGTT.

The CDR3 bases are TGTGCTAGTGGTACGCGAAGAGGGACCGGGGAGCTGTTTTTT. It translates to CASGTRRGTGELFF. The rearrangement joins TRBV12-5 to TRBJ2-2; a weak D match, TRBD2 (5 bases). CDR3 length equals 14 residues. Trimming cost V 5 bases and J 5 bases, with 12 bases left between them. Per germline, CDR1 LGHNT and CDR2 FRNRAP.

In its sample, this clonotype was seen many times. The CDR3 bases are TGTGCCAGCAGCGTTGGACGGCTGAACACTGAAGCTTTCTTT. It specifies CASSVGRLNTEAFF. The chain is built from TRBV7-8 and TRBJ1-1, with D unresolved. Germline CDR1 and CDR2: SGHVS and FQNEAQ. The germline V and J ends were trimmed by 5 bases and 0 bases, with 10 bases remaining between them. The length of the CDR3 is 14 residues.

This clonotype was counted ten times or more. The chain carries TRBV7-9 and TRBJ1-1; 9 positions agree with TRBD1. After removal of 5 bases from V and 4 bases from J, the junction contained 2 bases not matched to a gene. The CDR3 has 13 amino acids. Per the germline V gene, CDR1 is SEHNR and CDR2 is FQNEAQ (reference sequence). CDR3 sequence (DNA): TGTGCCAGCAGCGTGACAGGGGGCACTGAAGCTTTCTTT. Encoded protein: CASSVTGGTEAFF.

The gene calls are TRBV5-1 and TRBJ2-5; 7 nucleotides match TRBD1. This CDR3 region has 16 residues. V lost 0 bases, J lost 3 bases, and 8 bases stayed unmatched. Germline V gene lookup returns CDR1 SGHRS and CDR2 YFSETQ. CDR3 bases: TGCGCCAGCAGCTTGGGGTACACAGGGGAAGAAGAGACCCAGTACTTC. Encoded protein: CASSLGYTGEEETQYF.

The CDR3 loop reads CASSSYLSSGSREQYF. The CDR3 bases are TGTGCCAGCAGCTCCTACTTGAGTAGCGGGAGCAGGGAGCAGTACTTC. V and J are TRBV11-2 and TRBJ2-7; 9 nucleotides line up with TRBD2. V was pared by 4 bases and J by 7 bases, with 14 bases of the junction left unmatched. The germline V gene encodes CDR1 SGHAT and CDR2 FQNNGV. The CDR3 has 16 amino acids.

V and J are TRBV7-9 and TRBJ2-7, with 8 bases fitting TRBD2. V gave up 5 bases and J gave up 2 bases; unmatched junction bases: 5. Germline V lookup: CDR1 SEHNR, CDR2 FQNEAQ (reference sequence). This CDR3 is built from 14 residues. For the CDR3, the DNA is TGTGCCAGCAGCCCCGGGAGGGCCACCTACGAGCAGTACTTC. It codes for CASSPGRATYEQYF.

This clonotype has ten or more counts. The V call is TRBV7-2, the J call TRBJ2-1; D is perhaps TRBD1 (5 bases). CDR3 length: 13 amino acids. Between the trimmed V and J ends, which lost 0 bases and 8 bases, there was a span of 8 bases. Germline CDR1 is SGHTA and CDR2 is FQGNSA. The CDR3 spells CASSLAPGHEQFF. In DNA form, the CDR3 reads TGTGCCAGCAGCTTAGCGCCAGGGCATGAGCAGTTCTTC.

This clonotype was detected only a few times. This rearrangement joins TRBV11-2 to TRBJ2-1; D uncertain. Trimming left V 3 bases short and J 13 bases short, with 10 bases between. The germline V gene encodes CDR1 SGHAT and CDR2 FQNNGV. CDR3 length: 11 amino acids. The CDR3 DNA reads TGTGCCAGCAGCTTGACCCTCGTCCAGTTCTTC. Protein sequence: CASSLTLVQFF.

This clonotype occurred a few times. This chain joins TRBV29-1 and TRBJ2-3; 9 nucleotides align to TRBD1. V lost 7 bases, J lost 3 bases, and 8 bases stayed unmatched. This CDR3 region has 14 residues. Germline loops: CDR1 SQVTM, CDR2 ANQGSEA. The CDR3 sequence is CSGRRDRATDTQYF. In DNA form, the CDR3 reads TGCAGCGGACGCCGGGACAGGGCGACAGATACGCAGTATTTT.

This clonotype was recorded a few times. The chain combines TRBV5-1 with TRBJ1-3; no definite D call. The germline CDR1 and CDR2 sequences are SGHRS and YFSETQ. This CDR3 contains 14 residues. V was shortened by 0 bases and J by 4 bases, with 8 bases between the two germline ends. CDR3 amino acids: CASSLGDAGNTIYF. As DNA, the CDR3 is TGCGCCAGCAGCTTGGGGGATGCGGGAAACACCATATATTTT.

The chain recombines TRBV11-2 with TRBJ1-1; D possibly corresponds to TRBD1 (5 bases). CDR3 length equals 14 residues. The V and J ends lost 4 bases and 8 bases respectively, with 17 bases between them. Germline V gene data show CDR1 as SGHAT and CDR2 as FQNNGV. CDR3 residues: CASSSTGDSGEAFF. The CDR3 DNA is TGTGCCAGCAGCTCGACGGGGGACTCCGGGGAAGCTTTCTTT. The entire variable domain, with the rest obtained from reference TRBV11-2 and TRBJ1-1, is as follows: EAGVAQSPRYKIIEKRQSVAFWCNPISGHATLYWYQQILGQGPKLLIQFQNNGVVDDSQLPKDRFSAERLKGVDSTLKIQPAKLEDSAVYLCASSSTGDSGEAFFGQGTRLTVV.

The chain uses TRBV12-3 or TRBV12-4 and TRBJ2-1; TRBD2 aligns across 8 bases. J gave up 8 bases and V 3 bases, and 18 bases lay outside the gene matches. The CDR3 sequence is 18 residues long. The CDR3 sequence is CASSLGRDGTRVLHEQFF. CDR3 DNA: TGTGCCAGCAGTTTGGGAAGGGATGGGACTAGAGTTTTGCATGAGCAGTTCTTC.

This clonotype was counted between two and nine times. J is TRBJ1-1 and V is TRBV6-1; no clear D. CDR3 length: 12 amino acids. Germline V CDR1 and CDR2: MNHNS, SASEGT. Trimming removed 4 bases at V and 8 bases at J, with 11 bases between. CDR3 nucleotides: TGTGCCAGCAGTGTCTTAGTGGGGGAAGCTTTCTTT. Amino acids: CASSVLVGEAFF.

The rearrangement uses TRBV6-6 and TRBJ1-6; 8 bases map to TRBD1. Germline CDR1 is MNHNY and CDR2 is SVGAGI (reference sequence). The CDR3 runs 17 residues. Unmatched junction bases numbered 6, after V lost 5 bases and J lost 0 bases. The CDR3 DNA follows: TGTGCCAGCAGTGCCCGACAGGGGAGCTCCTATAATTCACCCCTCCACTTT. Protein product: CASSARQGSSYNSPLHF.

Only a few counts were recorded for this clonotype. The chain carries TRBV7-6 and TRBJ1-5; 10 bases map to TRBD1. CDR1 and CDR2 from the germline V gene are SGHVS and FNYEAQ. The ends lost 1 base at V and 0 bases at J; junction bases unmatched: 15. The CDR3 is 21 residues long. CDR3 protein: CASSLEFPGQGRGYSNQPQHF. For the CDR3, the DNA is TGTGCCAGCAGCTTAGAATTCCCGGGACAGGGGAGGGGATATAGCAATCAGCCCCAGCATTTT.

The rearrangement joins TRBV19 to TRBJ1-6, with TRBD1 as a possible D gene (5 bases). The CDR3 consists of 14 residues. Trimming took 6 bases from V and 7 from J, leaving 13 bases between them. The germline V gene has CDR1 LNHDA and CDR2 SQIVND (reference sequence). In nucleotides, the CDR3 is TGTGCCAGTAGCGAGGGGAGGGAGAATTCACCCCTCCACTTT. Residues: CASSEGRENSPLHF. The full variable domain, with the rest looked up from reference TRBV19 and TRBJ1-6, is DGGITQSPKYLFRKEGQNVTLSCEQNLNHDAMYWYRQDPGQGLRLIYYSQIVNDFQKGDIAEGYSVSREKKESFPLTVTSAQKNPTAFYLCASSEGRENSPLHFGNGTRLTVT.

V is TRBV2 and J is TRBJ2-3; tentatively, D is TRBD1 (6 bases). Looked up from germline, CDR1 is SNHLY and CDR2 is FYNNEI. The ends were cut back, 6 bases at V and 4 bases at J, with 14 bases in the middle. This CDR3 is 14 amino acids long. This chain's CDR3 is CASSVGTNPDTQYF. In DNA, the CDR3 is TGTGCCAGCAGCGTTGGGACAAACCCAGATACGCAGTATTTT.